Below, 7 T cell receptor beta chains from the same sample are listed, as sequenced in a study of T cells in Graves' hyperthyroidism and ophthalmopathy. RNA transcripts gave rise to amplified TCR beta CDR3 regions. Researchers ran a first-round RT-PCR on the TCR CDR3 using the HTBI primer set. TCRdb independently ran MiXCR on the multiplex PCR reads; one entry per CDR3 protein. Of a few hundred thousand distinct CDR3 sequences detected, more than 15% appear once; the ten largest clones hold roughly 26%. The source material was blood. These TCRs come from a woman under 30 with Graves' hyperthyroidism that later progressed to Graves' ophthalmopathy.

This clonotype was recorded at least ten times. The chain employs TRBV7-8 and TRBJ2-7; TRBD1 might be the D (5 bases). The CDR3 sequence is 13 residues long. The germline V gene encodes CDR1 SGHVS and CDR2 FQNEAQ. V lost 5 bases to trimming and J lost 1 base, with 9 bases between them. The CDR3 protein is CASSPTESYEQYF. The CDR3, as DNA: TGTGCCAGCAGCCCGACAGAGTCCTACGAGCAGTACTTC. The full variable domain, completed using reference TRBV7-8 and TRBJ2-7, is GAGVSQSPRYKVAKRGQDVALRCDPISGHVSLFWYQQALGQGPEFLTYFQNEAQLDKSGLPSDRFFAERPEGSVSTLKIQRTQQEDSAVYLCASSPTESYEQYFGPGTRLTVT.

The chain couples TRBV20-1 to TRBJ2-2, with D possibly being TRBD1 (6 bases). Germline lookup yields CDR1 DFQATT and CDR2 SNEGSKA (reference sequence). V shed 2 bases and J shed 6 bases, with 10 bases lying between them. There are 13 residues in the CDR3. DNA of the CDR3: TGCAGTGCTAGACAGACAGGAGCCGGGGAGCTGTTTTTT. This translates into CSARQTGAGELFF.

The V and J genes are TRBV28 and TRBJ1-2, with TRBD1 matching 8 bases. V gave up 5 bases and J gave up 4 bases; unmatched junction bases: 9. The length of the CDR3 is 15 residues. The V gene's germline CDR1 is MDHEN and CDR2 SYDVKM. Here the CDR3 reads CASSRQGTFFYGYTF. CDR3 nucleotides: TGTGCCAGCAGTCGACAGGGGACCTTCTTCTATGGCTACACCTTC.

This clonotype was seen repeatedly, ten times or more. The V and J genes are TRBV20-1 and TRBJ2-5; the match to TRBD2 covers 13 bases. V lost 3 bases to trimming and J lost 2 bases; unmatched junction nucleotides: 3. Germline CDR1 DFQATT, CDR2 SNEGSKA (reference sequence). This CDR3 is 15 amino acids long. CDR3: CSARGLAGRQETQYF. The CDR3 DNA follows: TGCAGTGCTAGGGGACTAGCGGGAAGGCAAGAGACCCAGTACTTC.

The sample holds many counts of this clonotype. The chain carries TRBV20-1 and TRBJ2-2; 8 bases are a match to TRBD1. This CDR3 has 12 residues. Trimming took 6 bases from V and 5 from J; bases not matched to a gene: 2. Germline V gene lookup returns CDR1 DFQATT and CDR2 SNEGSKA (reference sequence). As DNA, the CDR3 is TGCAGTGCCCACAGGGGGACCGGGGAGCTGTTTTTT. This sequence encodes CSAHRGTGELFF.

This clonotype turned up a few times. This chain uses TRBV28 with TRBJ2-5; 13 bases map to TRBD2. The CDR3 is made up of 14 amino acids. Per germline, CDR1 MDHEN and CDR2 SYDVKM. Trimming at V came to 6 bases and at J to 5 bases, leaving 3 bases not matched to a gene. The chain's CDR3 is CASSMTSGRETQYF. CDR3 sequence (DNA): TGTGCCAGCAGCATGACTAGCGGGAGGGAGACCCAGTACTTC.

On this clonotype: It may be a read error: a sequence one base away is much more abundant. V usage is TRBV20-1 and J usage is TRBJ1-1; D uncertain. Trimming removed 6 bases from V and 5 bases from J, with 19 bases in between. The germline gives CDR1 DFQATT, CDR2 SNEGSKA (reference sequence). The CDR3 extends over 14 amino acids. The CDR3 nucleotides are TGCAGTGCCAAAACTCCGAGTGGGTGGACTGAAGCTTTCTTT. It encodes CSAKTPSGWTEAFF.